These T cell receptor beta chains were read from a single sample in a study of molecular identifiers for immune sequencing clone quantification. In TCRdb, the PCR reads were re-called with MiXCR into one record per CDR3 protein. The sample gives 350,000 or so distinct CDR3 sequences, 20% to 25% of which show up once; roughly 0.8% is in the top ten. The source material was naive CD8+ T cells from blood, with Jurkat cell RNA spiked in. Receptor source: a human donor in good health. Some libraries in this study had Jurkat cell RNA spiked in. Each CDR3 is given with its conserved first and last residue. A D gene is named only where the DNA matches it firmly. Size tells how often a clone was seen (once, few, many) or the class of an expanded clone, and some rows leave it out.

d_gene | j_gene | v_gene | abundance | CDR3nt | CDR3aa
- | TRBJ2-7 | TRBV28 | many | TGTGCCAGCAGTTTGCGGGGCCTTGTATCCTACGAGCAGTACTTC | CASSLRGLVSYEQYF
- | TRBJ1-5 | TRBV28 | many | TGTGCCAGCAGTTTCTGGGGCAATCAGCCCCAGCATTTT | CASSFWGNQPQHF
TRBD1 | TRBJ1-2 | TRBV11-2 | many | TGTGCCAGCAGCCATAATCTGGGACAGGGGGCTGGCTATGGCTACACCTTC | CASSHNLGQGAGYGYTF
- | TRBJ2-6 | TRBV2 | many | TGTGCCAGCAAGGGGACGCCGGCCTCTGGGGCCAACGTCCTGACTTTC | CASKGTPASGANVLTF
TRBD2 | TRBJ2-1 | TRBV7-8 | many | TGTGCCAGCAGCCCCAGACTAGCGGGTTTAAATGAGCAGTTCTTC | CASSPRLAGLNEQFF
- | TRBJ1-1 | TRBV29-1 | many | TGCAGCGTTGGGATGGGACAATCTCCTGAAGCTTTCTTT | CSVGMGQSPEAFF
- | TRBJ1-4 | TRBV20-1 | many | TGCAGTGCTAGACGGGGGTTTCCGGAAAAACTGTTTTTT | CSARRGFPEKLFF
- | TRBJ1-4 | TRBV7-9 | many | TGTGCCAGCAGCTTAGGGACTAATGAAAAACTGTTTTTT | CASSLGTNEKLFF
TRBD2 | TRBJ2-1 | TRBV12-3/TRBV12-4 | few | TGTGCCAGCAGCAGTCCGGGGGGGGGGGGGTTAGGGAATGAGCAGTTCTTC | CASSSPGGGGLGNEQFF
TRBD1 | TRBJ2-3 | TRBV29-1 | many | TGCAGCGTCCGGGGTAAGGTGGGACAGAAGAGCACAGATACGCAGTATTTT | CSVRGKVGQKSTDTQYF
- | TRBJ1-2 | TRBV12-3/TRBV12-4 | few | TGTGCCAGCAGCCCCACAACTAGCTATGGCTACACCTTC | CASSPTTSYGYTF
- | TRBJ1-1 | TRBV3-1 | - | TGTGCCAGCAGCCAAGGCCGGCTTTGGGACACTGAAGCTTTCTTT | CASSQGRLWDTEAFF
TRBD2 | TRBJ2-3 | TRBV28 | - | TGTGCCAGCAGTTTAGCCCTAGCGGGAGAGGCAGATATGCAGTACTTT | CASSLALAGEADMQYF
TRBD2 | TRBJ2-3 | TRBV6-6 | - | TGTGCCAGCAGTCACTATGGAAGCGGGGGGGCCCCAGATACGCAGTATTTT | CASSHYGSGGAPDTQYF
- | TRBJ2-3 | TRBV20-1 | once | TGCAGTGCTAGAGAGGTTCGAACAGATACGCAGTGTTTT | CSAREVRTDTQCF
- | TRBJ1-6 | TRBV28 | few | TGTGCCAGCAGCCCCGAGAGTGCACCCCTCCACTTT | CASSPESAPLHF
- | TRBJ2-3 | TRBV20-1 | many | TGCAGTGCTGGAGAACGGGGGGCAGGGACAGATACGCAGTATTTT | CSAGERGAGTDTQYF
- | TRBJ2-3 | TRBV20-1 | many | TGCAGTGCTAGAGACGATCTACGCGCAGATACGCAGTATTTT | CSARDDLRADTQYF
TRBD1 | TRBJ2-1 | TRBV7-9 | many | TGTGCCAGCAGCCCCGGGACAGCTCCCTACAATGAGCAGTTCTTC | CASSPGTAPYNEQFF
TRBD1 | TRBJ2-5 | TRBV18 | - | TGTGCCAGCTCACCGACAGGGTCAGGCCAAGAGACCCAGTACTTC | CASSPTGSGQETQYF
- | TRBJ2-7 | TRBV29-1 | many | TGCAGCGTTGTGTCAGGGGTCGAGCAGTACTTC | CSVVSGVEQYF
TRBD1 | TRBJ2-3 | TRBV7-9 | many | TGTGCCAGCAGCCAGGGGGACAGGGAACCAGATACGCAGTATTTT | CASSQGDREPDTQYF
- | TRBJ2-7 | TRBV19 | - | TGTGCCAGTAGTATGTCGCTAAACTACAAGCAGTACTTC | CASSMSLNYKQYF
- | TRBJ2-7 | TRBV19 | many | TGTGCCAGTAGTCTAAGTCCCGGGACTGGCCCGTACTTC | CASSLSPGTGPYF
TRBD2 | TRBJ2-7 | TRBV7-9 | many | TGTGCCAGCAGCCCTCCTAGCGGGGGGGCGCGTGAGCAGTACTTC | CASSPPSGGAREQYF
TRBD2 | TRBJ2-5 | TRBV28 | many | TGTGCCAGCAGTTTTACGCTAGCGGGAGGACAAGAGACCCAGTACTTC | CASSFTLAGGQETQYF
TRBD1 | TRBJ2-2 | TRBV6-1 | many | TGTGCCAGCAGCTTTGGACAGGGCGCGAACACCGGGGAGCTGTTTTTT | CASSFGQGANTGELFF
TRBD1 | TRBJ2-7 | TRBV10-3 | many | TGTGCCATCAGTGATGAGACAGGGGTCGAGCAGTACTTC | CAISDETGVEQYF
- | TRBJ2-5 | TRBV28 | many | TGTGCCAGCAGTACCTCCTTTCGGGAGTCCCAAGAGACCCAGTACTTC | CASSTSFRESQETQYF
- | TRBJ1-5 | TRBV5-5 | many | TGTGCCAGCAGCTTGGGACAGGCGTATAGCAATCAGCCCCAGCATTTT | CASSLGQAYSNQPQHF
- | TRBJ1-3 | TRBV21-1 | - | TGTGCCAGCAGCAAAGACGGAGGGGGCCGCAGGAACTCTGGAAACACCATATATTTT | CASSKDGGGRRNSGNTIYF
TRBD1 | TRBJ1-1 | TRBV7-8 | many | TGTGCCAGCAGCCAAGGACAGGGGCTCACTGAAGCTTTCTTT | CASSQGQGLTEAFF
- | TRBJ1-1 | TRBV19 | few | TGTGCCAGTAGCAAACCGGGACCCACCCGGACTGAAGCTTTCTTT | CASSKPGPTRTEAFF
- | TRBJ1-1 | TRBV13 | many | TGTGCCAGCAGCTTAGAAACGGGTAACACTGAAGCTTTCTTT | CASSLETGNTEAFF
- | TRBJ1-2 | TRBV27 | - | TGTGCCAGCGGTGGGACTTTAACTAACTATGGCTACACCTTC | CASGGTLTNYGYTF
- | TRBJ1-1 | TRBV6-2/TRBV6-3 | many | TGTGCCAGCAGTTACGTGGAGAGGAACACTGAAGCTTTCTTT | CASSYVERNTEAFF
TRBD1 | TRBJ1-1 | TRBV28 | - | TGTGCCAGCAGTTTTAGGGGGCTGGGAACTGAAGCTTTCTTT | CASSFRGLGTEAFF
TRBD1 | TRBJ1-1 | TRBV6-6 | many | TGTGCCAGCAGTTACCCTACTTCGACAGGGGAGGAGACTGAAGCTTTCTTT | CASSYPTSTGEETEAFF